Described below is a single T cell receptor (beta chain) sequence and its context. Its antigen is still unknown. The sample holds no much larger clone one base away, and base qualities are not on file. V is clipped by 7 bases and J by 7 bases, and the sequence between their germline boundaries is 22 bases long. The CDR3 covers 16 residues, taking in both the cysteine and the phenylalanine. Only the CDR3 region is kept as DNA, spanning 48 bases read in frame from base 1. CDR1 and CDR2 are read off the germline V gene as LGHNT and FRNRAP. This entry is derived from a study of blood T cell repertoires in COVID-19 (TCRdb year 2020). In the study overall: Samples covering the acute and convalescent phases of COVID-19 were provided by collaborators in the United States, Italy and Spain. The material from the prospective study consisted of cDNA or gDNA derived from T cells, B-cell-depleted T cells, or PBMCs. The dataset comprised deeply sampled blood TCRbeta repertoires from subjects exposed to, actively infected with, or recovered from COVID-19. The repertoires were released in a freely available public database meant as a resource for research on the immune response to SARS-CoV-2. The samples were drawn from two sources: the first 160 participants of the ongoing ImmuneRACE study, and 1,200 or so subjects contributed by 6 global collaborators. Nearly every sample came with metadata listing a de-identified subject ID, COVID-19 status, age in years and sex. Where available, HLA class I and class II types were taken from metadata supplied by the sample provider and were not determined by assay-based typing.

What the authors observed across the whole study: The amount of clinical and demographic metadata varied by source and participant and was provided uncurated.

TCRbeta CDR3 regions were amplified from genomic DNA using the immunoSEQ Assay, a bias-controlled multiplex PCR. In the authors' own workflow: The number of nucleated cells in each sample was estimated by amplification of reference gene primers within the assay. Sequence reads were collapsed and filtered to measure the absolute abundance of every unique TCRbeta CDR3 rearrangement. Productive Simpson clonality was computed per sample as the square root of Simpson's diversity index over productive rearrangements. In TCRdb, the immuneACCESS table is reduced to in-frame sequences with V and J assigned. These tables do not hold every clone; where another copy was compared, an unresolved V gene accounts for under half, and the others remain unexplained. That table is the source of V, J and clone size, and D and trimming were worked out from the DNA. The sample yields about 350,000 clones; roughly 89% were counted once. In total, the top ten clones hold around 3.9% of the sample.

One collaborating source in Seattle enrolled patients during active infection and followed them longitudinally through the course of disease. Collaborating institutions collected whole blood in K2EDTA tubes following their own protocols. Collaborator samples were shipped for TCRbeta analysis as frozen whole blood, isolated PBMCs, or DNA extracted from either sample type. Recombination connected TRBV12-5 to TRBJ2-2; tentative D gene TRBD1, with 6 bases matching. This clonotype originated in a woman aged 55-69 years with COVID-19, enrolled during active disease. The sample was peripheral blood. The nucleotides are TGTGCTAGTGCCTCGGGACAAGCCGGGTGGGGCGGGGAGCTGTTTTTT. Protein translation: CASASGQAGWGGELFF.